This T cell receptor beta chain was recovered during a study of blood T cell repertoires in COVID-19. V was cut by 7 bases and J by 2 bases, with 14 bases left in between. The CDR3 contains 14 residues. Germline-derived CDR1 and CDR2 are SQVTM and ANQGSEA. Here immunoSEQ multiplex PCR was the method, and the copy in TCRdb shows in-frame clones only, minus some. Of more than 120,000 clones detected, about nine tenths appear once; the ten largest clones hold over 35%. The TCR sequence derives from a man in his forties or fifties who had recovered from COVID-19. Source material: peripheral blood. The V call is TRBV29-1, the J call TRBJ2-2, with D unresolved. CDR3 residues: CSGQRGGNTGELFF. The CDR3 nucleotides are TGCAGCGGCCAGCGAGGCGGTAACACCGGGGAGCTGTTTTTT.